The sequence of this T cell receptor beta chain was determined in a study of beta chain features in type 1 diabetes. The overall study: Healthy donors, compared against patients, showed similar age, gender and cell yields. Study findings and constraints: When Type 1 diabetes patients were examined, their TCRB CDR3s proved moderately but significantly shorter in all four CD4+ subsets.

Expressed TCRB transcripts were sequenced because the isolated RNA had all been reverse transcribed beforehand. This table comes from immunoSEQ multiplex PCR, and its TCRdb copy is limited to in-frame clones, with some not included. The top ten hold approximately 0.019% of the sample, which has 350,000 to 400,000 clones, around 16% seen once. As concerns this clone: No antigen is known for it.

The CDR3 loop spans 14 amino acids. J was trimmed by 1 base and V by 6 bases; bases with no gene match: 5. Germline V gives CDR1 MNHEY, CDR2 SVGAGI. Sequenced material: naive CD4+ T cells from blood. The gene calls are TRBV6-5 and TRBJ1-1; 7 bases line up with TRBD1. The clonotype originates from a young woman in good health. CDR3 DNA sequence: TGTGCCAGCAGCCCGGACAGGTCGAACACTGAAGCTTTCTTT. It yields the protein CASSPDRSNTEAFF.